Listed below are T cell receptor beta chains from one sample, sequenced in a study of long-term antiretroviral therapy in people with HIV. Libraries were prepared by immunoSEQ multiplex PCR; TCRdb keeps only in-frame clonotypes and omits some of them. The top ten clones hold approximately 2.5% of a sample with 31,000 or so clones, 95% to 97% of them seen once. The source was unsorted PBMCs, collected around 6.6 years after starting antiretroviral therapy. Every receptor here comes from a man younger than 45 with HIV. CDR3s include the opening cysteine and the closing phenylalanine or tryptophan. The D gene is left open where the match is weak. A row's size may be missing; if present it is once, few, many or a size class.

cdr3_aa,cdr3_nt,v_call,j_call,d_call,clone_size
CASSQGLVGDTQYF,TGTGCCAGCAGCCAAGGACTCGTTGGGGATACGCAGTATTTT,TRBV14,TRBJ2-3,-,once
CAWRKETQYF,TGTGCCTGGAGGAAGGAGACCCAGTACTTC,TRBV30,TRBJ2-5,-,-
CASVGRLNSNQPQHF,TGTGCCAGCGTTGGCAGATTGAATAGCAATCAGCCCCAGCATTTT,TRBV6-1,TRBJ1-5,-,-
CASSRYLGPAGLDEQFF,TGTGCTAGCAGCCGGTATTTGGGCCCCGCGGGGTTGGATGAGCAGTTCTTC,TRBV7-7,TRBJ2-1,-,-
CASSLDPYEQYF,TGTGCCAGCAGCTTAGACCCCTACGAGCAGTACTTC,TRBV7-6,TRBJ2-7,-,-
CAISESAGGITNEKLFF,TGTGCCATCAGTGAGTCGGCAGGGGGGATAACTAATGAAAAACTGTTTTTT,TRBV10-3,TRBJ1-4,TRBD1,-
CASSMDSNQPQHF,TGTGCCAGTAGTATGGATAGCAATCAGCCCCAGCATTTT,TRBV19,TRBJ1-5,-,-
CASSVTGGLNTEAFF,TGTGCCAGCAGTGTGACAGGGGGGCTGAACACTGAAGCTTTCTTT,TRBV2,TRBJ1-1,TRBD1,-
CASSYTGLNLHEQFF,TGTGCCAGCAGTTACACGGGACTAAATCTTCATGAGCAGTTCTTC,TRBV6-5,TRBJ2-1,TRBD2,-
CATSKELAGGLEQYF,TGTGCCACCAGCAAAGAGCTAGCGGGAGGGCTCGAGCAGTACTTC,TRBV15,TRBJ2-7,TRBD2,-
CATGVIADTQYF,TGTGCCACCGGGGTAATTGCAGATACGCAGTATTTT,TRBV7-2,TRBJ2-3,-,-
CASSPLVGSSDAYNEQFF,TGTGCTAGCAGCCCTCTTGTGGGTAGCAGCGACGCCTACAATGAGCAGTTCTTC,TRBV7-7,TRBJ2-1,-,once
CASSPGSPDTQYF,TGTGCCAGCAGCCCCGGATCACCAGATACGCAGTATTTT,TRBV4-2,TRBJ2-3,-,-
CASSQLAGGSGTDTQYF,TGCGCCAGCAGCCAACTAGCGGGAGGTTCTGGCACAGATACGCAGTATTTT,TRBV4-3,TRBJ2-3,TRBD2,-
CASSIAREPSYEQYF,TGTGCCAGTAGTATAGCACGGGAGCCCTCCTACGAGCAGTACTTC,TRBV19,TRBJ2-7,-,-
CASSTGTGEYEQYF,TGTGCCAGCAGCACCGGGACAGGGGAGTACGAGCAGTACTTC,TRBV5-4,TRBJ2-7,TRBD1,-
CASTLGQGGNTIYF,TGTGCCAGCACTTTAGGACAGGGAGGGAACACCATATATTTT,TRBV6-6,TRBJ1-3,TRBD1,-
CATSTTGDTQYF,TGTGCCACCAGCACAACTGGGGATACGCAGTATTTT,TRBV15,TRBJ2-3,-,once
CASSVLTAGTQYF,TGTGCCAGCAGTGTCTTAACCGCCGGCACCCAGTACTTC,TRBV14,TRBJ2-5,-,once
CASSLVEMSGELFF,TGTGCCAGCAGCTTAGTAGAGATGTCCGGGGAGCTGTTTTTT,TRBV7-3,TRBJ2-2,-,-
CASSEAGYQGGEQFF,TGTGCCAGCAGTGAGGCAGGGTACCAGGGGGGTGAGCAGTTCTTC,TRBV2,TRBJ2-1,-,-
CASSRRRASEAFF,TGTGCCAGCAGCCGACGTAGGGCCTCTGAAGCTTTCTTT,TRBV6-1,TRBJ1-1,-,-
CASSRVGQFF,TGTGCCAGCAGTAGGGTGGGACAGTTCTTC,TRBV2,TRBJ2-1,-,-
CASSYTDTQYF,TGTGCCAGCAGCTATACAGATACGCAGTATTTT,TRBV7-9,TRBJ2-3,-,-
CASSQIGGRETQYF,TGTGCCAGCTCACAGATTGGGGGAAGAGAGACCCAGTACTTC,TRBV18,TRBJ2-5,-,once
CASSHNPAGYTF,TGTGCCAGCAGTCATAATCCCGCCGGCTACACCTTC,TRBV27,TRBJ1-2,-,-
CASSLSGNTIYF,TGTGCCAGCAGCTTGTCTGGAAACACCATATATTTT,TRBV7-9,TRBJ1-3,-,-
CASSPSRLAGGYNEQFF,TGTGCCAGCAGCCCTAGCAGGCTAGCGGGGGGATACAATGAGCAGTTCTTC,TRBV14,TRBJ2-1,TRBD2,-
CASSATNEQFF,TGTGCCAGTAGTGCCACCAATGAGCAGTTCTTC,TRBV19,TRBJ2-1,-,-
CASSVWDSNQPQHF,TGTGCCAGCAGTGTGTGGGATAGCAATCAGCCCCAGCATTTT,TRBV25-1,TRBJ1-5,-,-
CASSLDPQASLYEQYF,TGTGCCAGCAGCTTAGATCCACAGGCCTCCCTCTACGAGCAGTACTTC,TRBV11-2,TRBJ2-7,-,-